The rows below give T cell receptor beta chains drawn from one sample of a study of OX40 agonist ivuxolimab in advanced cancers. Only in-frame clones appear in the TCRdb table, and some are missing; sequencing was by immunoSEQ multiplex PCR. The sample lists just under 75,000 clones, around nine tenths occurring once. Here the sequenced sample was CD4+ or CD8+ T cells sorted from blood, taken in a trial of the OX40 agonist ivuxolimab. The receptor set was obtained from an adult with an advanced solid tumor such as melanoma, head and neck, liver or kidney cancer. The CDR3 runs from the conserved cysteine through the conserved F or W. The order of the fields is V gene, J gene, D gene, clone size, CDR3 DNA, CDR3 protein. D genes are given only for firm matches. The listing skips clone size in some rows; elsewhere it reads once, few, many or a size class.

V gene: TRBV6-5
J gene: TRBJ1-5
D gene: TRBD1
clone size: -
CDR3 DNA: TGTGCCAGCAGTCGACGACAGGGGGGCAATCAGCCCCAGCATTTT
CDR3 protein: CASSRRQGGNQPQHF

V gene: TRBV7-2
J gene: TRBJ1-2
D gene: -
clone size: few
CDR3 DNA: TGTGCCAGCAGCTTACCCACCACGGATGGCTACACCTTC
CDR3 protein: CASSLPTTDGYTF

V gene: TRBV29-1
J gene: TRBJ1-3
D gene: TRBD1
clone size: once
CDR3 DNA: TGCAGCGTTGGCCTCGGACAGGGGGTTAATGCAGGAAACACCATATATTTT
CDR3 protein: CSVGLGQGVNAGNTIYF

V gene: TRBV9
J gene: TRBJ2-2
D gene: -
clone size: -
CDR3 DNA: TGTGCCAGCAGCGTGGCGGACACCGGGGAGCTGTTTTTT
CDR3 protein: CASSVADTGELFF

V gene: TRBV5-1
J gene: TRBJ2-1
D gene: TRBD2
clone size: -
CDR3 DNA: TGCGCCAGCACCTCGACTAGCGGGTTTTTCAATGAGCAGTTCTTC
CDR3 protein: CASTSTSGFFNEQFF

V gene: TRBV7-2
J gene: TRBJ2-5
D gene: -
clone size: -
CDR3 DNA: TGTGCCAGCAGCCCCGTAGCCCGGGAGACCCAGTACTTC
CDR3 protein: CASSPVARETQYF

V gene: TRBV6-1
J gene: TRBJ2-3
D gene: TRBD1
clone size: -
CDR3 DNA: TGTGCCAGCGGGGCCGACAGGGGCACAGATACGCAGTATTTT
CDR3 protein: CASGADRGTDTQYF

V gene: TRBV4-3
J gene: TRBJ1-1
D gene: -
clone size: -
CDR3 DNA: TGCGCCAGCAGCCAAGATAGAGTTCTCAGTGAAGCTTTCTTT
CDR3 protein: CASSQDRVLSEAFF

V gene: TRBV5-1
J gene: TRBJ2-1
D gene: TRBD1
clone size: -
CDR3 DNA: TGCGCCAGCAGCCCGATACAGGGGGATGAGCAGTTCTTC
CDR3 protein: CASSPIQGDEQFF

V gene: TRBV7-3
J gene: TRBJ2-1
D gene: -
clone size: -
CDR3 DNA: TGTGCCAGCAGCTTAACCAGGGGCTCCTACAATGAGCAGTTCTTC
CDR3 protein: CASSLTRGSYNEQFF

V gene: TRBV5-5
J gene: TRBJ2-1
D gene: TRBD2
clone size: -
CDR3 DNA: TGTGCCAGCAGCTTTACTAGCGGGAGTAATGAGCAGTTCTTC
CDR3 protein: CASSFTSGSNEQFF

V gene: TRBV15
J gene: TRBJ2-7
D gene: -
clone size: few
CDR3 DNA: TGTGCCACCAGCAGAGGGAGGGCCGGATACGAGCAGTACTTC
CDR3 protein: CATSRGRAGYEQYF

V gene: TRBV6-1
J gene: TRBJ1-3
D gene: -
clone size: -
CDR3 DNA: TGTGCCAGCAGTACTACCGCGAGGGACACCATATATTTT
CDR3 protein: CASSTTARDTIYF

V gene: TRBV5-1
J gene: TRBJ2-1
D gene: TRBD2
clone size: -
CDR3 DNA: TGCGCCAGCAGCTTGGAACCAGCGGGAGTGCACAATGAGCAGTTCTTC
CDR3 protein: CASSLEPAGVHNEQFF

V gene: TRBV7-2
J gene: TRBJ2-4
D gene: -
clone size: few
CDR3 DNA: TGTGCCAGCAGCTTAGGTCTAGCCAAAAACATTCAGTACTTC
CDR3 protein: CASSLGLAKNIQYF

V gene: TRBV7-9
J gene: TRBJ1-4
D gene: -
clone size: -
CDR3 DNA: TGTGCCAGCAGCTTACACGGGGCTGAAAAACTGTTTTTT
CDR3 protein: CASSLHGAEKLFF

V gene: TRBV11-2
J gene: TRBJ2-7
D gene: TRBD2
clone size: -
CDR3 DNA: TGTGCCAGCAGGACTAGCGGCTACGAGCAGTACTTC
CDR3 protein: CASRTSGYEQYF